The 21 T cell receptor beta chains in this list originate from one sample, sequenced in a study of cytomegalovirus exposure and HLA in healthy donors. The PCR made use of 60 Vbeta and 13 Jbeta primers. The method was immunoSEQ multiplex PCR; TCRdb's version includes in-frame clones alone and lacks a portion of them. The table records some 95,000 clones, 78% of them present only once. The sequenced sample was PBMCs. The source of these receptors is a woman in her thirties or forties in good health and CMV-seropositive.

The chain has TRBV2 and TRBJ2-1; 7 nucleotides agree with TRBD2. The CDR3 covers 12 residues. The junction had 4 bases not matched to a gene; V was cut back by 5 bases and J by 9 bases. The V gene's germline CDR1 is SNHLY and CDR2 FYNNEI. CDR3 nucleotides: TGTGCCAGCAGTACGGGAGGCAGTGAGCAGTTCTTC. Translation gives CASSTGGSEQFF.

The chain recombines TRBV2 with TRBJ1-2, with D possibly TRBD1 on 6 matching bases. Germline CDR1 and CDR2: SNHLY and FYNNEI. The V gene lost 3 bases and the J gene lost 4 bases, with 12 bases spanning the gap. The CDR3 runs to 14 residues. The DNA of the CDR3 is TGTGCCAGCAGTGATTTGAGGGGGGGCTATGGCTACACCTTC. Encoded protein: CASSDLRGGYGYTF.

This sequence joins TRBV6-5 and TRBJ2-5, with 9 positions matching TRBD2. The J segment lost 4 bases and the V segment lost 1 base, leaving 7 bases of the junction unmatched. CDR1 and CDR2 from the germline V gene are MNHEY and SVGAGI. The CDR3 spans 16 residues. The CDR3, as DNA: TGTGCCAGCAGTTACTGGGGGCGGGAGGGAGGAGAGACCCAGTACTTC. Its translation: CASSYWGREGGETQYF.

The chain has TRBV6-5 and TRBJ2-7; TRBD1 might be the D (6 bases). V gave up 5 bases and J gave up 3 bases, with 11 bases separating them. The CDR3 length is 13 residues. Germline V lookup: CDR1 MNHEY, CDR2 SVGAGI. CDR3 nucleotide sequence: TGTGCCAGCAGTGATACAGGGTTCTACGAGCAGTACTTC. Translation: CASSDTGFYEQYF.

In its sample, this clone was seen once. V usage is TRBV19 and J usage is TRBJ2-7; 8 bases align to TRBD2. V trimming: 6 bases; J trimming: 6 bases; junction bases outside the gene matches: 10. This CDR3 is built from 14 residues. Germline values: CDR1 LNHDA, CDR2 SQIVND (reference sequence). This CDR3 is CASSLREGSIEQYF. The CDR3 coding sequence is TGTGCCAGTAGCCTACGGGAGGGATCCATCGAGCAGTACTTC.

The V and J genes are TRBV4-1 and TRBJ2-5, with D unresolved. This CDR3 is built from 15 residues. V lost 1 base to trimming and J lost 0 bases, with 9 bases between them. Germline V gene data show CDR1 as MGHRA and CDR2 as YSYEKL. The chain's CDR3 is CASSQVSRYQETQYF. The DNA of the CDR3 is TGCGCCAGCAGCCAAGTATCCAGGTACCAAGAGACCCAGTACTTC.

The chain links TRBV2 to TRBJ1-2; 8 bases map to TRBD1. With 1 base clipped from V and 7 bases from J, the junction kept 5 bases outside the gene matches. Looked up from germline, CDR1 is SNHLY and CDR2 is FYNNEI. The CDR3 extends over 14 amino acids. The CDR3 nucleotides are TGTGCCAGCAGTGAAGGACAGGGGCCTCGTGGCTACACCTTC. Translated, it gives CASSEGQGPRGYTF.

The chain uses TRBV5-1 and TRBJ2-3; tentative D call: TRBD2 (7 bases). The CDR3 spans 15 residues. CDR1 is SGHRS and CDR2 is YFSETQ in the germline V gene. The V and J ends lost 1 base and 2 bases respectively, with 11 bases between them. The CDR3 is CASSLTGGPTDTQYF. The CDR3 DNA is TGCGCCAGCAGCTTGACGGGGGGCCCCACAGATACGCAGTATTTT.

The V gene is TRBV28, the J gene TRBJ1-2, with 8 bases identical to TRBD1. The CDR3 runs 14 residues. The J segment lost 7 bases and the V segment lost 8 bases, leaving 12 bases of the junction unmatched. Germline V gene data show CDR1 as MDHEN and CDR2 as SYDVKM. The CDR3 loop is CASSQPGTGPGYTF. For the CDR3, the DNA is TGTGCCAGCTCGCAACCCGGGACAGGACCTGGCTACACCTTC.

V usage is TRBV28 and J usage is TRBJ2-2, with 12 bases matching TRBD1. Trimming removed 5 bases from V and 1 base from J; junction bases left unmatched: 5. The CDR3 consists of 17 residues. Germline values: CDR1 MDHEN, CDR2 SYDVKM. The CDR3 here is CASSTWDRGRNTGELFF. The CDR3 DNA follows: TGTGCCAGCAGTACCTGGGACAGGGGGCGGAACACCGGGGAGCTGTTTTTT.

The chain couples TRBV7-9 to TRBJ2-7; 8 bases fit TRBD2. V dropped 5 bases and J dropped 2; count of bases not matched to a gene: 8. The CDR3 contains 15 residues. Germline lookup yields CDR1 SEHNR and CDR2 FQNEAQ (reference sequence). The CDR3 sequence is CASSLGLAVPYEQYF. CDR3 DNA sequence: TGTGCCAGCAGCCTCGGACTAGCCGTACCCTACGAGCAGTACTTC.

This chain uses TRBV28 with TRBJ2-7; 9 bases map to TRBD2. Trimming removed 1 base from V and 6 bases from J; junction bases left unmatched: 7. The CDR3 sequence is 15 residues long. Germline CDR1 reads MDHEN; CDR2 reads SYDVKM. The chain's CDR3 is CASSLLVAGAPEQYF. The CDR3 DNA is TGTGCCAGCAGTTTATTAGTAGCGGGAGCTCCCGAGCAGTACTTC.

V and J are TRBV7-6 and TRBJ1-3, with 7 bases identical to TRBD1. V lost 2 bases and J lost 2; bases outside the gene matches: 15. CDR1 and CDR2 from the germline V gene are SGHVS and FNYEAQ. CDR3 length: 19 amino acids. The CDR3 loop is CASSLTPMTGSIAGNTIYF. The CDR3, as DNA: TGTGCCAGCAGCTTAACCCCAATGACAGGGTCCATCGCTGGAAACACCATATATTTT. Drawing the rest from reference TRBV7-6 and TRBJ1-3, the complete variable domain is GAGVSQSPRYKVTKRGQDVALRCDPISGHVSLYWYRQALGQGPEFLTYFNYEAQQDKSGLPNDRFSAERPEGSISTLTIQRTEQRDSAMYRCASSLTPMTGSIAGNTIYFGEGSWLTVV.

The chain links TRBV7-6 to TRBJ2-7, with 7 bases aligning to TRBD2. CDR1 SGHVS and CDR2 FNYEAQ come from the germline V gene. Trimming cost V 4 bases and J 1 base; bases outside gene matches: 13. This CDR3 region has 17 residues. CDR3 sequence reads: CASSSLPRGSGSYEQYF. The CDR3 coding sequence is TGTGCCAGCAGCTCCCTTCCCCGCGGGAGTGGGTCCTACGAGCAGTACTTC.

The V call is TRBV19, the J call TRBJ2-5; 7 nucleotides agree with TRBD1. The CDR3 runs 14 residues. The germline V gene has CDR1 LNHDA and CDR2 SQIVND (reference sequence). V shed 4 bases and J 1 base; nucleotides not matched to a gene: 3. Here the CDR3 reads CASSTGTAQETQYF. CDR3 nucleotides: TGTGCCAGTAGTACAGGGACAGCCCAAGAGACCCAGTACTTC.

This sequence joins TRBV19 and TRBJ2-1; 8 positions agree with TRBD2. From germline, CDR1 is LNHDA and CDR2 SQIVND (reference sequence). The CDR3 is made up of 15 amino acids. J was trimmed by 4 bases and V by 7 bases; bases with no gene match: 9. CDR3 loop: CASMSASGSYNEQFF. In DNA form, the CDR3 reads TGTGCCAGTATGAGTGCTAGCGGGTCGTACAATGAGCAGTTCTTC.

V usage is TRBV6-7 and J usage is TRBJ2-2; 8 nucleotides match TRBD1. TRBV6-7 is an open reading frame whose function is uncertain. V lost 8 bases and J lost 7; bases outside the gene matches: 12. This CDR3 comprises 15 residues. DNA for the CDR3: TGTGCCAGCCCGGGGTGCAGGGGGCGCGTCGGGGAGCTGTTTTTT. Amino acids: CASPGCRGRVGELFF.

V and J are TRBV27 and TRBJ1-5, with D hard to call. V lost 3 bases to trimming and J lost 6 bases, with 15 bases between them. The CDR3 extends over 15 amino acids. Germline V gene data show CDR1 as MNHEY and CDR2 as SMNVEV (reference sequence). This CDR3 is CASSFSGTVVQPQHF. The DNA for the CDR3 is TGTGCCAGCAGTTTTTCCGGTACGGTTGTTCAGCCCCAGCATTTT.

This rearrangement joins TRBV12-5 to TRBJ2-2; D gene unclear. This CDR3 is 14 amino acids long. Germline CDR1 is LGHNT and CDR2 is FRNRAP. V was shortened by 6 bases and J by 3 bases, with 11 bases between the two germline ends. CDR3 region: CASGASEYTGELFF. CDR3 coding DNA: TGTGCTAGTGGGGCCTCGGAGTACACCGGGGAGCTGTTTTTT.

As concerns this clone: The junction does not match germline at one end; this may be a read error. The CDR3 loop reads CASTTGGQPYF. In nucleotides, the CDR3 is TGTGCCAGCACCACAGGGGGACAACCCTATTTC. The V gene is TRBV7-8, the J gene TRBJ2-7, with 8 bases identical to TRBD1. In germline, CDR1 is SGHVS, CDR2 FQNEAQ. There are 11 residues in the CDR3.

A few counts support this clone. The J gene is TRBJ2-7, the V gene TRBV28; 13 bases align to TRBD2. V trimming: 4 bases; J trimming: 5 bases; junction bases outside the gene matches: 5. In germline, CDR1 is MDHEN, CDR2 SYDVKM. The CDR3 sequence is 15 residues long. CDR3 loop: CASSSLAGGPDEQYF. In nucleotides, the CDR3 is TGTGCCAGCAGTTCACTAGCGGGAGGGCCCGACGAGCAGTACTTC.